The sequence of this T cell receptor (beta chain) was determined in a study of T cells in Graves' hyperthyroidism and ophthalmopathy. Researchers amplified the TCR beta CDR3 regions from RNA transcripts. The TCR CDR3 was amplified in a first-round RT-PCR using the HTBI primer set. TCRdb redid the calling of the multiplex PCR reads with MiXCR, one entry per CDR3 protein. The sample carries some 510,000 distinct CDR3 sequences, around 20% recorded once. Study-wide points: Within blood appeared most thyroid clonotypes that had expanded above 0.001.

Diagnosing involved the use of clinical symptoms, serum thyroxine and TRAb, thyroid ultrasound and orbital computed tomography. This clonotype was recorded many times. Antigen unknown. This TCR was sampled from a young man with Graves' hyperthyroidism. The sequencing input was blood.

CDR3 residues: CASSADREAQHF. CDR3 in DNA: TGTGCCAGCAGTGCGGACAGGGAAGCCCAGCATTTT. This chain connects TRBV6-1 to TRBJ1-5; 8 bases agree with TRBD1. CDR3 length: 12 residues. The germline V gene encodes CDR1 MNHNS and CDR2 SASEGT. Trimming removed 4 bases from V and 11 bases from J; junction bases left unmatched: 4.